These T cell receptor beta chains were read from a single sample in a study of T-cell memory formation after mild COVID-19. TCRdb reprocessed the 5' RACE reads via MiXCR and lists one record per CDR3 protein. The table has about 560,000 distinct CDR3 sequences, less than 25% seen once. Sequencing input: PBMCs or a T cell subset sorted from them (not recorded which). The source of these receptors is an adult woman who had mild COVID-19 (a few samples of this study predate the infection). Cell type and time point are not known. CDR3s include the opening cysteine and the closing phenylalanine or tryptophan. The order of the fields is J gene, clone size, V gene, D gene, CDR3 protein, CDR3 DNA. The D gene is left open where the match is weak. Rows give clone size only sometimes, using once, few, many, or a class for an expanded clone.

TRBJ2-7,.,TRBV24-1,.,CATSSPRGPYEQYF,TGTGCCACCAGTTCCCCCAGGGGACCCTACGAGCAGTACTTC
TRBJ2-1,few,TRBV7-8,.,CASSMGSAYNEQFF,TGTGCCAGCAGCATGGGGTCAGCCTACAATGAGCAGTTCTTC
TRBJ1-1,.,TRBV20-1,.,CSANRGIRDIWIPVPEAFF,TGCAGTGCAAACAGAGGAATCCGGGACATTTGGATCCCTGTCCCTGAAGCTTTCTTT
TRBJ1-1,.,TRBV12-3/TRBV12-4,.,CASSLAGGGEAFF,TGTGCCAGCAGTTTAGCCGGGGGGGGTGAAGCTTTCTTT
TRBJ2-7,few,TRBV6-1,.,CASSEVGEQYF,TGTGCCAGCAGTGAAGTGGGTGAGCAGTACTTC
TRBJ1-2,.,TRBV20-1,TRBD1,CSATGGENYGYTF,TGCAGTGCTACAGGGGGAGAAAACTATGGCTACACCTTC
TRBJ2-2,few,TRBV5-5,.,CASIPSRGTTGELFF,TGTGCCAGCATCCCATCGAGAGGCACCACCGGGGAGCTGTTTTTT
TRBJ2-1,.,TRBV18,.,CASSLQGMREQFF,TGTGCCAGCTCCCTTCAGGGGATGCGTGAGCAGTTCTTC
TRBJ1-3,.,TRBV3-1,TRBD1,CATEGADSGNTIYF,TGTGCCACTGAGGGGGCCGACTCTGGAAACACCATATATTTT
TRBJ2-1,.,TRBV5-6,TRBD1,CASSRPDRGVDEQFF,TGTGCCAGCAGTCGTCCCGACAGGGGGGTCGATGAGCAGTTCTTC
TRBJ2-7,few,TRBV27,.,CASRSLRDSYEQYF,TGTGCCAGCAGATCCCTCAGGGACTCCTACGAGCAGTACTTC
TRBJ2-3,few,TRBV24-1,TRBD2,CATSDPPGSGRAEDTDTQYF,TGTGCCACCAGTGATCCTCCGGGTAGCGGGAGGGCCGAAGACACAGATACGCAGTATTTT
TRBJ2-1,.,TRBV3-1,TRBD2,CASTRRTSGSYEQFF,TGTGCCAGCACCCGCCGGACTAGCGGGAGCTATGAGCAGTTCTTC
TRBJ2-7,.,TRBV5-1,.,CASKGTQYEQYF,TGCGCCAGCAAAGGGACCCAATACGAGCAGTACTTC
TRBJ2-7,many,TRBV7-2,.,CASSLVGGRREQYF,TGTGCCAGCAGCTTAGTAGGGGGGAGGCGGGAGCAGTACTTC
TRBJ2-2,many,TRBV12-3/TRBV12-4,TRBD2,CASSSTSGSTGELFF,TGTGCCAGCAGTAGCACTAGCGGGAGTACCGGGGAGCTGTTTTTT
TRBJ2-1,.,TRBV28,.,CASSFTYNEQFF,TGTGCCAGCAGTTTCACCTACAATGAGCAGTTCTTC
TRBJ2-3,.,TRBV9,.,CASSPSGRGTDTQYF,TGTGCCAGCAGCCCTAGTGGTCGAGGCACAGATACGCAGTATTTT
TRBJ1-3,few,TRBV12-3/TRBV12-4,.,CASSLGGRFSGNTIYF,TGTGCCAGCAGTTTAGGGGGCAGGTTCTCTGGAAACACCATATATTTT
TRBJ1-3,few,TRBV7-9,.,CASSNPGISGNTIYF,TGTGCCAGCAGCAATCCAGGGATCTCTGGAAACACCATATATTTT
TRBJ2-1,.,TRBV7-3,TRBD2,CASSFSSGGYGNEQFF,TGTGCCAGCAGCTTTTCTAGCGGAGGTTACGGGAATGAGCAGTTCTTC
TRBJ1-5,many,TRBV24-1,.,CATSDSSGVNINQPQHF,TGTGCCACCAGTGACTCCTCAGGGGTCAATATCAATCAGCCCCAGCATTTT
TRBJ1-4,.,TRBV4-1,.,CASSHNGAATNEKLFF,TGCGCCAGCAGCCATAACGGAGCTGCAACTAATGAAAAACTGTTTTTT
TRBJ2-1,.,TRBV5-1,TRBD2,CASSSGHSGGALSFYEQFF,TGCGCCAGCAGCTCCGGACATAGCGGGGGGGCCCTTTCTTTCTATGAGCAGTTCTTC
TRBJ2-7,few,TRBV7-8,TRBD2,CASSLVLAEAYEQYF,TGTGCCAGCAGCTTAGTACTAGCGGAGGCCTACGAGCAGTACTTC
TRBJ2-5,.,TRBV27,TRBD1,CASSFGVGRGQGTQYF,TGTGCCAGCAGTTTCGGGGTCGGCCGTGGACAGGGGACCCAGTACTTC
TRBJ2-7,few,TRBV14,.,CASSQLYRGPPPDEQYF,TGTGCCAGCAGCCAATTATATCGTGGGCCCCCTCCCGACGAGCAGTACTTC
TRBJ2-7,few,TRBV7-9,.,CASSLGGSSEQYF,TGTGCCAGCAGCTTAGGAGGCAGCTCCGAGCAGTACTTC
TRBJ2-6,.,TRBV15,.,CATSRELAGANVLTF,TGTGCCACCAGCAGAGAGTTAGCTGGGGCCAACGTCCTGACTTTC
TRBJ2-7,few,TRBV12-3/TRBV12-4,TRBD1,CASSTGTGATYEQYF,TGTGCCAGCAGCACAGGGACAGGGGCCACCTACGAGCAGTACTTC
TRBJ2-7,few,TRBV5-1,TRBD1,CASSLEAGGEQYF,TGCGCCAGCAGCTTGGAAGCAGGGGGCGAGCAGTACTTC
TRBJ2-1,.,TRBV20-1,.,CSAVRRLDNEQFF,TGCAGTGCTGTGCGGAGGCTGGACAATGAGCAGTTCTTC